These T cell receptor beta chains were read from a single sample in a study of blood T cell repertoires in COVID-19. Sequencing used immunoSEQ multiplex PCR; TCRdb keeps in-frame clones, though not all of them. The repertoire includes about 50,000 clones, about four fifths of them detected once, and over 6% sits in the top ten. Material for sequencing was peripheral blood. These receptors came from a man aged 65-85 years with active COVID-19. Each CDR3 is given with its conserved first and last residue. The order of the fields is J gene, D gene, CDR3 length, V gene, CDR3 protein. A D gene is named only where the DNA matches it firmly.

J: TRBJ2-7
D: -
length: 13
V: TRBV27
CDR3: CASSWTGRGEQYF

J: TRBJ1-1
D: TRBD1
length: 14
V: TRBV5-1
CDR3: CASSGTGTDTEAFF

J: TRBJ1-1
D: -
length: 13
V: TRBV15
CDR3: CATSRDRETEAFF

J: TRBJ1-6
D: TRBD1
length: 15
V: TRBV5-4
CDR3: CASSSTGQGASPLHF

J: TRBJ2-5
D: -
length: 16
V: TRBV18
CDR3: CASSPLRPQGSETQYF

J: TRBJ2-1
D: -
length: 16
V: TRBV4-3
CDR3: CASSQEWGGTLSEQFF

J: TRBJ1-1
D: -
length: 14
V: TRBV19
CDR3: CASSIGTTNTEAFF

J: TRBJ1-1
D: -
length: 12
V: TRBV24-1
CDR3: CATSGSSREAFF

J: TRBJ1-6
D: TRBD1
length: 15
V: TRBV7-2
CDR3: CASSPRGFYNSPLHF

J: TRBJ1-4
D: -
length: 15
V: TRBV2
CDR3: CASTASRATNEKLFF

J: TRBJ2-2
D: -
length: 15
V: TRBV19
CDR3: CASRVQGRRTGELFF

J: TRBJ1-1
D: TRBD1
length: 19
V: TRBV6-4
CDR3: CASSDGQGAKTRMNTEAFF

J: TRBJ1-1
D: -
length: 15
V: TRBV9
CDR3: CASSALTGVNTEAFF

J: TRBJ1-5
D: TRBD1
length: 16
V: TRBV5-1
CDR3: CASSSTGAGGSEPQHF

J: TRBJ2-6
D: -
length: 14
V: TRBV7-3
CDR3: CASSADSGANVLTF

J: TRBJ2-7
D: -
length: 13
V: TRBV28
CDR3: CASSLSHTYEQYF

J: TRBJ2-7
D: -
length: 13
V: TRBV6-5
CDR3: CATARGESYEQYF

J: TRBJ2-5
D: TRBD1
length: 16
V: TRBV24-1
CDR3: CATSDSGTGGGETQYF

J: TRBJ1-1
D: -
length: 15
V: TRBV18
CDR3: CASSPLLAGNTEAFF

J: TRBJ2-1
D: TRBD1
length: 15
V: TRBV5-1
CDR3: CASRMRGGAYNEQFF

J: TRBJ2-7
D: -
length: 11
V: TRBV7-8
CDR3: CASSLGAEQYF

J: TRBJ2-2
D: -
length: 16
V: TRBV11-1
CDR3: CASSSWASKNTGELFF

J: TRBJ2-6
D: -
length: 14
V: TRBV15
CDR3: CATSRSVGANVLTF

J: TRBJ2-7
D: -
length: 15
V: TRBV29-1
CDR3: CSVSGAGRTSYEQYF

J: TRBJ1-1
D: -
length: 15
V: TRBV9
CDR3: CASSVAREARTEAFF

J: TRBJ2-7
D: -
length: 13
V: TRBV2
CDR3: CASSGQGMGEQYF

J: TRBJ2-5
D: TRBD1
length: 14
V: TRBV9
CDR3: CASSVSQGDETQYF

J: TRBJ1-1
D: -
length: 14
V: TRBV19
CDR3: CASSKTASNTEAFF

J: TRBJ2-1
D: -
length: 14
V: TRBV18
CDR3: CASSPLAEYNEQFF

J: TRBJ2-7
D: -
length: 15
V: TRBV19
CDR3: CASSIRAGALYEQYF

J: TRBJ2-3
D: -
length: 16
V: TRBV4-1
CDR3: CASSPPRLAGTDTQYF

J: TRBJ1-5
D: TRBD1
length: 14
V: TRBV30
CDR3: CAWWTGYSNQPQHF

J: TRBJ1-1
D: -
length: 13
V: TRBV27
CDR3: CASSLLGGTEAFF

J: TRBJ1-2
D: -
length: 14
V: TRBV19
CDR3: CASSIIGKVYGYTF